The rows below give T cell receptor beta chains drawn from one sample of a study of blood T cell repertoires in COVID-19. Profiling relied on immunoSEQ multiplex PCR, and the TCRdb table lists in-frame clones only, not all of them. This sample carries roughly 150,000 clones, approximately 82% of them seen once, and the ten largest clones take more than 9%. The specimen sequenced was peripheral blood. The receptors were gathered from an elderly woman with active or convalescent COVID-19. Both conserved end residues are part of each CDR3.

TRBV6-5	TRBJ1-3	CASSYARESGNTIYF
TRBV28	TRBJ2-6	CASSFGGAGANVLTF
TRBV6-1	TRBJ2-7	CASSEYGLAGKYEQYF
TRBV4-1	TRBJ2-1	CASSQERLRTSGTSGSQGEQFF
TRBV6-1	TRBJ1-1	CASSEIQGGQNEAFF
TRBV12-5	TRBJ1-1	CASGLVRLTGLNTEAFF
TRBV7-3	TRBJ2-1	CASSAAGTSGHGEQFF
TRBV7-9	TRBJ1-2	CASSLAEKSYGYTF
TRBV6-5	TRBJ1-6	CASSYGGNRSPLHF
TRBV11-2	TRBJ1-1	CASTWGDLNTEAFF
TRBV25-1	TRBJ2-7	CASSPQPGTGVPYEQYF
TRBV5-6	TRBJ2-6	CASSELLGTGISGANVLTF
TRBV19	TRBJ2-1	CASSPGTASYNEQFF
TRBV19	TRBJ1-2	CASSPTLNYGYTF
TRBV3-1/TRBV3-2	TRBJ2-5	CASSFTSGRAAETQYF
TRBV9	TRBJ2-6	CASSVVPGTGSSGANVLTF
TRBV19	TRBJ2-7	CASSIRGSSTEQYF
TRBV9	TRBJ2-7	CASSVEAGRSSYEQYF
TRBV3-1/TRBV3-2	TRBJ1-5	CASSLTGGQPQHF
TRBV7-9	TRBJ2-5	CASSRPPGQKYF
TRBV2	TRBJ2-2	CASRYGTGVSTGELFF
TRBV28	TRBJ2-7	CASSLLIYEQYF
TRBV6-5	TRBJ1-1	CASSLNRDRDTEAFF
TRBV5-1	TRBJ1-1	CASSLEGAVNTEAFF
TRBV7-6	TRBJ1-5	CASSPRTGGAQPQHF
TRBV19	TRBJ2-1	CASSISTGVRHEQFF